This T cell receptor beta chain derives from a study of control samples from healthy donors and cancer patients. This CDR3 is built from 12 residues. Germline CDR1 MGHDK, CDR2 SYGVNS. V was pared by 8 bases and J by 7 bases, with 7 bases of the junction left unmatched. Here immunoSEQ multiplex PCR was the method, and the copy in TCRdb shows in-frame clones only, minus some. The data show roughly 130,000 clones, over 85% seen once. The sequencing input was blood. The chain couples TRBV25-1 to TRBJ1-1; 7 bases are shared with TRBD1. The TCR comes from a man aged 25-40 years in good health. The CDR3 protein is CASGRQGGEAFF. The CDR3 DNA sequence: TGTGCCAGCGGCCGACAGGGTGGTGAAGCTTTCTTT.